This T cell receptor (beta chain) was obtained from a study of blood T cell repertoires in COVID-19. As for the study in general: In each case, the material was cDNA or gDNA derived from T cells, B-cell-depleted T cells, or PBMCs.

Libraries were prepared by immunoSEQ multiplex PCR; TCRdb keeps only in-frame clonotypes and omits some of them. The data contain about 270,000 clones, approximately 88% of them singletons. The CDR3 is made up of 15 amino acids. From germline, CDR1 is LNHDA and CDR2 SQIVND (reference sequence). V dropped 3 bases and J dropped 0; count of bases not matched to a gene: 2. The study assigned cohorts using participant-reported clinical history. This clone appeared a single time. The receptor was derived from a woman aged 40 to 50 with acute COVID-19. The chain links TRBV19 to TRBJ1-3; 7 nucleotides line up with TRBD1. The sequencing sample was made of PBMCs or T cells enriched from blood (not recorded which). The CDR3 protein is CASSISGGSGNTIYF. The CDR3 nucleotides are TGTGCCAGTAGTATTTCAGGGGGCTCTGGAAACACCATATATTTT.